One sample yielded the 4 T cell receptor beta chains listed below, sequenced in a study of healthy donors' naive CD4 and CD8 T cells. Starting from around 500 ng of total RNA, TCR libraries were made with linear amplification. TCRdb reanalysed the reads using MiXCR and keeps one entry per CDR3 protein. The sample lists about 180,000 distinct CDR3 sequences; about 70% were seen once. The sample consisted of naive CD4+ and CD8+ T cells sorted from blood, pooled from several donors. Every receptor here comes from a pool of human donors in good health; the sample pools cells from several healthy donors.

This rearrangement joins TRBV6-2 or TRBV6-3 to TRBJ2-1; 7 nucleotides agree with TRBD2. Germline CDR1 reads MNHEY; CDR2 reads SVGEGT. The CDR3 contains 16 residues. V trimming: 5 bases; J trimming: 5 bases; junction bases outside the gene matches: 12. In DNA form, the CDR3 reads TGTGCCAGCAGTAGCCCCACAGCGGGATTAGACAATGAGCAGTTCTTC. Amino acids: CASSSPTAGLDNEQFF.

In its sample, this clonotype was seen once. V is TRBV19 and J is TRBJ2-1; D is tentatively TRBD1 or TRBD2 (6 bases each). Germline V gene lookup returns CDR1 LNHDA and CDR2 SQIVND (reference sequence). V was shortened by 4 bases and J by 7 bases, with 11 bases between the two germline ends. The CDR3 has 13 amino acids. The CDR3 reads CASSTQGGNEQFF. In nucleotides, the CDR3 is TGTGCCAGTAGTACTCAAGGGGGGAATGAGCAGTTCTTC.

The chain recombines TRBV5-1 with TRBJ2-3, with 8 bases that match TRBD1. CDR1 is SGHRS and CDR2 is YFSETQ in the germline V gene. Trimming at V came to 4 bases and at J to 2 bases, leaving 6 bases not matched to a gene. The CDR3 consists of 15 residues. This CDR3 reads CASSGGTGVTDTQYF. Written as DNA, the CDR3 is TGCGCCAGCAGCGGGGGGACAGGAGTCACAGATACGCAGTATTTT.

V is TRBV20-1 and J is TRBJ2-1; D perhaps matches TRBD1 (6 bases). From germline, CDR1 is DFQATT and CDR2 SNEGSKA (reference sequence). Between the trimmed V and J ends, which lost 0 bases and 2 bases, there was a span of 11 bases. The CDR3 has 15 residues. The DNA for the CDR3 is TGCAGTGCTAGAGAACAGGGCCGACCCTACAATGAGCAGTTCTTC. This sequence encodes CSAREQGRPYNEQFF.